This T cell receptor beta chain was obtained from a study of tumor and adjacent non-tumor tissue in lung cancer. Germline CDR1 is SGHVS and CDR2 is FQNEAQ. V gave up 1 base and J gave up 4 bases; unmatched junction bases: 7. CDR3 size: 16 residues. TCRbeta libraries were built with three rounds of nested PCR, modified from ARM-PCR. TCRdb reprocessed the multiplex PCR reads via MiXCR and lists one record per CDR3 protein. The data hold around 40,000 distinct CDR3 sequences, with less than 65% observed a single time. No cell sorting was done before RNA was extracted from the tissue. The normal lung tissue was taken more than 3 cm from the tumor edge. Chemotherapy-naive patients with new lung cancer underwent thoracic surgery in China, August–late 2014.

This chain uses TRBV7-8 with TRBJ1-1; TRBD1 aligns across 9 bases. The sequenced material came from distant non-tumor lung tissue. The clonotype originates from a man in his forties or fifties with non-small cell lung cancer. CDR3 loop: CASSLDWDRVGTEAFF. The CDR3 DNA reads as TGTGCCAGCAGCTTAGATTGGGACAGGGTTGGCACTGAAGCTTTCTTT. The full variable domain, its missing parts supplied by reference TRBV7-8 and TRBJ1-1, is GAGVSQSPRYKVAKRGQDVALRCDPISGHVSLFWYQQALGQGPEFLTYFQNEAQLDKSGLPSDRFFAERPEGSVSTLKIQRTQQEDSAVYLCASSLDWDRVGTEAFFGQGTRLTVV.